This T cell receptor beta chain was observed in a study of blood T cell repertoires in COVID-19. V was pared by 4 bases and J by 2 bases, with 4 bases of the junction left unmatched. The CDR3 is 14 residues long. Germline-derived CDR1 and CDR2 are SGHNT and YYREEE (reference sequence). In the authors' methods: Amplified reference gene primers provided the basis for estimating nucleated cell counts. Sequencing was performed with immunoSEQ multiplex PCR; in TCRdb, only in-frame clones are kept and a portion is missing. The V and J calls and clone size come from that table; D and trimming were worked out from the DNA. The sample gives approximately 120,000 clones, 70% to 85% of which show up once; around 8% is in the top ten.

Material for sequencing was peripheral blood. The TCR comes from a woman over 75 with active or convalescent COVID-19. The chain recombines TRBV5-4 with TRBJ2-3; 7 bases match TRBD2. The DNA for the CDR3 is TGTGCCAGCAGCCGGGGAGGGAACACAGATACGCAGTATTTT. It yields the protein CASSRGGNTDTQYF.